The present T cell receptor beta chain was sequenced within a study of a mutant IDH1 vaccine in newly diagnosed glioma (dated by TCRdb to 2020 to 2023). The study in broad terms: In the chemotherapy-containing groups, vaccination started alongside temozolomide cycles, whereas in patients who had radiotherapy alone it started 4-6 weeks after radiotherapy. Of the roughly 31 treated patients, approximately 62% were male and about 40% were female, and the mean age was approximately 37 years. Prior to enrollment, standard therapy consisting of radiotherapy alone, temozolomide alone, or radiochemotherapy with temozolomide had been administered to patients, with the combination being received by most patients. Visit V12 was the week-35 safety follow-up and visit V13 was the week-47 end of study. Peripheral blood was drawn at six visits: V03 (baseline), V05, V07, V10, V12 and V13. Longitudinal TCRB deep sequencing was performed for approximately 24 treated patients wherever samples were available for exploratory analyses. Overall study outcomes, separate from this receptor: The authors stated that sample limitations prevented analyses of patient blood samples from being reproduced. PBMC samples for TCRB deep sequencing were selected based on availability. Immune responses induced by the vaccine were seen in around 93% of patients across multiple MHC alleles. Changes in the top peripheral T cell clonotypes picked up by TCRB sequencing did not appear to be linked to pseudoprogression.

The sample's time point label is to be understood as: week 35, safety follow-up. Each vaccine dose was 300 ug of a 20-mer mutant IDH1 peptide in Montanide, given subcutaneously with topical imiquimod. Patients were given eight vaccinations, in weeks 1, 3, 5, 7, 11, 15, 19 and 23, which matched visits V03 through V10. The donors had newly diagnosed IDH1-mutant astrocytomas of WHO grade 3 or 4 that showed loss of nuclear ATRX. The samples were drawn from NOA16, a multicentre, single-arm, open-label phase I trial in Germany that tested a mutant IDH1 peptide vaccine in humans for the first time. The DNeasy Blood and Tissue Kit was used to extract genomic DNA from EDTA blood for TCRB sequencing. Reading the germline V gene (reference sequence) gives CDR1 GTSNPN and CDR2 SVGIG. From its cysteine to its phenylalanine, the CDR3 spans 13 amino acids. Of the read, only the CDR3 DNA is kept; its 39 bases are in frame from base 1. V is cut by 2 bases and J by 5 bases, and the space between the germline ends is 10 bases.

Receptors were amplified or captured by the immunoSEQ multiplex PCR assay. Following the manufacturer's protocol, the hsTCRB Kit was used to amplify rearranged TCR beta chain sequences. Sequencing of TCRB libraries was carried out on an Illumina MiSeq. In the source study's methods: The kit vendor's proprietary platform handled demultiplexing, trimming and gene mapping. The immuneACCESS repertoire file appears here via TCRdb, limited to in-frame rearrangements. These files lack a portion of the clones; in checked studies, under half of the deficit traces to unresolved V genes, and the cause of the others is not known. V, J and clone size are taken as reported in that table, and D and trimming were inferred from the DNA itself. The sample table lists about 48,000 clones, approximately 80% of them with a count of one. The top ten clonotypes cover roughly 6.2% of the sample. Concerning this clone: Its antigen remains undetermined. No much larger clone exists at a distance of one base, and base qualities are not known.

This clonotype was sampled from a man aged 40-49 years with glioma. The chain is encoded by TRBV30 joined to TRBJ1-5, with the D segment identity uncertain. The starting material was PBMCs, obtained from a glioma patient whose treatment included an IDH1 peptide vaccine. In nucleotide form, the sequence is TGTGCCTGGAGTCCCCTTGGAGATCAGCCCCAGCATTTT. This yields the protein CAWSPLGDQPQHF. Full variable domain (CDR3 extended with the reference TRBV30 and TRBJ1-5 proteins): SQTIHQWPATLVQPVGSPLSLECTVEGTSNPNLYWYRQAAGRGLQLLFYSVGIGQISSEVPQNLSASRPQDRQFILSSKKLLLSDSGFYLCAWSPLGDQPQHFGDGTRLSIL.